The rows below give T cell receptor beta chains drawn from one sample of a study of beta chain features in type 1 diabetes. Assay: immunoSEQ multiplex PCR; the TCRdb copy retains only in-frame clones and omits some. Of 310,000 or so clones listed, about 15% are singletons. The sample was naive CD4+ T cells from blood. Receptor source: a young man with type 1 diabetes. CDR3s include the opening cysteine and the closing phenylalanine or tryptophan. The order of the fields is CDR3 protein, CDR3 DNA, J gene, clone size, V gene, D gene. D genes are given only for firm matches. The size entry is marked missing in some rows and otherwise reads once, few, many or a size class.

CASSESETYNQPQHF | TGTGCCAGCAGTGAATCTGAGACATACAATCAGCCCCAGCATTTT | TRBJ1-5 | . | TRBV2 | .
CASSLAGSNEKLFF | TGTGCCAGCAGCTTAGCAGGGAGTAATGAAAAACTGTTTTTT | TRBJ1-4 | . | TRBV7-2 | .
CASSLERAGEQYF | TGCGCCAGCAGCTTGGAAAGGGCGGGCGAGCAGTACTTC | TRBJ2-7 | . | TRBV5-1 | .
CASSSQRDSYNEQFF | TGTGCCAGCAGCTCCCAGAGGGACAGCTACAATGAGCAGTTCTTC | TRBJ2-1 | few | TRBV7-9 | TRBD1
CAWMRADTQYF | TGTGCCTGGATGCGGGCAGATACGCAGTATTTT | TRBJ2-3 | . | TRBV30 | .
CASSDPRGDGEKLFF | TGTGCCAGCAGTGACCCCCGGGGGGATGGGGAAAAACTGTTTTTT | TRBJ1-4 | . | TRBV25-1 | .
CASSPLSGDLAKNIQYF | TGTGCCAGCTCACCATTAAGCGGGGACCTAGCCAAAAACATTCAGTACTTC | TRBJ2-4 | . | TRBV18 | TRBD2
CSVASPGQGGTEAFF | TGCAGCGTGGCCTCACCGGGACAGGGAGGGACTGAAGCTTTCTTT | TRBJ1-1 | few | TRBV29-1 | TRBD1
CSVEIRQGGPGNTIYF | TGCAGCGTTGAAATTAGGCAGGGAGGACCTGGAAACACCATATATTTT | TRBJ1-3 | . | TRBV29-1 | .
CASSSSGSRTDTQYF | TGTGCCAGCAGCTCTAGCGGGAGCCGAACAGATACGCAGTATTTT | TRBJ2-3 | . | TRBV7-2 | TRBD2
CASSLDSGSRGHDSYEQYF | TGTGCCAGCTCACTAGACTCTGGATCGAGGGGGCATGATTCCTACGAGCAGTACTTC | TRBJ2-7 | . | TRBV18 | TRBD1
CASSVGTSGSSYEQYF | TGTGCCAGCAGCGTTGGGACTAGCGGGAGTTCCTACGAGCAGTACTTC | TRBJ2-7 | few | TRBV7-9 | TRBD2
CASSWQGYEQYF | TGTGCCAGCAGTTGGCAGGGCTACGAGCAGTACTTC | TRBJ2-7 | . | TRBV28 | .
CASSLPPWGSSSYNEQFF | TGCGCCAGCAGCTTGCCCCCGTGGGGCTCCAGCTCCTACAATGAGCAGTTCTTC | TRBJ2-1 | few | TRBV5-1 | .
CSVEVGAGAGRYEQYF | TGCAGCGTTGAAGTCGGGGCAGGAGCGGGTCGATACGAGCAGTACTTC | TRBJ2-7 | few | TRBV29-1 | .
CAWSALGGESLNTQYF | TGTGCCTGGAGCGCCCTCGGCGGGGAATCTCTGAATACGCAGTATTTT | TRBJ2-3 | few | TRBV30 | .
CASSPPREGGGYTF | TGTGCCAGCAGCCCCCCCCGTGAAGGCGGTGGCTACACCTTC | TRBJ1-2 | . | TRBV7-2 | .
CASSVGTTTGELFF | TGTGCCAGCAGCGTAGGGACAACTACCGGGGAGCTGTTTTTT | TRBJ2-2 | few | TRBV9 | .
CASSIRSNTEAFF | TGTGCCAGCAGTATCCGGTCGAACACTGAAGCTTTCTTT | TRBJ1-1 | few | TRBV25-1 | .
CASSQDSVLAKNIQYF | TGCGCCAGCAGCCAAGATTCGGTGTTAGCCAAAAACATTCAGTACTTC | TRBJ2-4 | few | TRBV4-3 | .
CASSRGLSGGANTGELFF | TGCGCCAGCAGCCGTGGGCTCAGCGGGGGTGCGAACACCGGGGAGCTGTTTTTT | TRBJ2-2 | few | TRBV4-3 | TRBD2
CASSYSRGSDTQYF | TGTGCCAGCAGTTACTCGAGGGGGTCAGATACGCAGTATTTT | TRBJ2-3 | . | TRBV6-6 | .
CASSDRGPGNTIYF | TGTGCCAGCAGCGACAGGGGGCCTGGAAACACCATATATTTT | TRBJ1-3 | . | TRBV9 | TRBD1
CASSYSQGRAQHF | TGTGCCAGCAGTTACTCGCAGGGAAGGGCCCAGCATTTT | TRBJ1-5 | . | TRBV6-6 | .
CASGLSGGTQYF | TGTGCTAGTGGTTTGAGCGGCGGGACCCAGTACTTC | TRBJ2-5 | . | TRBV12-5 | .
CAWSVIRGRTEAFF | TGTGCCTGGAGTGTAATTCGCGGGAGGACTGAAGCTTTCTTT | TRBJ1-1 | . | TRBV30 | .
CASSLTGGSYNSPLHF | TGTGCCAGCAGCCTGACAGGGGGCTCCTATAATTCACCCCTCCACTTT | TRBJ1-6 | . | TRBV27 | TRBD1
CASSKLSTDTQYF | TGTGCCAGCAGCAAGCTGTCCACAGATACGCAGTATTTT | TRBJ2-3 | few | TRBV25-1 | .
CASSLDRNEQFF | TGTGCCAGCAGCTTGGATCGGAATGAGCAGTTCTTC | TRBJ2-1 | few | TRBV5-4 | .
CASSLGGANYGYTF | TGTGCCAGCAGTTTGGGGGGAGCTAACTATGGCTACACCTTC | TRBJ1-2 | . | TRBV28 | .
CASSYSGGGTEAFF | TGTGCCAGCAGTTACTCCGGGGGTGGGACTGAAGCTTTCTTT | TRBJ1-1 | . | TRBV6-5 | .
CASSYRGAGGEQYF | TGTGCCAGCAGCTACCGGGGGGCCGGTGGAGAGCAGTACTTC | TRBJ2-7 | few | TRBV9 | .
CAWSVRHGQDTQYF | TGTGCCTGGAGTGTACGACATGGCCAGGATACGCAGTATTTT | TRBJ2-3 | few | TRBV30 | .
CASSATYGQPQHF | TGTGCCAGCAGTGCTACCTACGGTCAGCCCCAGCATTTT | TRBJ1-5 | few | TRBV2 | .
CASSDPTQGKMVEQYF | TGTGCCAGCAGTGACCCTACACAGGGGAAAATGGTCGAGCAGTACTTC | TRBJ2-7 | . | TRBV6-4 | TRBD1
CASSFSGLRSKTQYF | TGTGCCAGCAGCTTCTCGGGACTAAGGTCCAAAACGCAGTATTTT | TRBJ2-3 | . | TRBV7-2 | TRBD2
CASSLDRYEQYF | TGCGCCAGCAGCTTGGATCGCTACGAGCAGTACTTC | TRBJ2-7 | . | TRBV5-1 | .
CASSMRWTGDYEQYF | TGTGCCAGTAGTATGCGGTGGACAGGGGACTACGAGCAGTACTTC | TRBJ2-7 | . | TRBV19 | TRBD1
CASGLRQYPYNEQFF | TGTGCTAGTGGCCTCAGACAGTATCCCTACAATGAGCAGTTCTTC | TRBJ2-1 | . | TRBV12-5 | .
CASSLTPRNTIYF | TGTGCCAGCAGCCTGACTCCCCGAAACACCATATATTTT | TRBJ1-3 | . | TRBV7-2 | .
CASSFASTSYEQYF | TGCGCCAGCAGCTTTGCGTCCACCTCCTACGAGCAGTACTTC | TRBJ2-7 | . | TRBV5-1 | .
CASNAGVSAGANVLTF | TGTGCCAGCAACGCGGGAGTTTCTGCGGGGGCCAACGTCCTGACTTTC | TRBJ2-6 | few | TRBV5-4 | TRBD2
CASSDQEYGYTF | TGTGCCAGCAGTGATCAGGAATATGGCTACACCTTC | TRBJ1-2 | . | TRBV2 | .
CASLLRERSPEAFF | TGTGCCAGCCTTCTTAGGGAGAGGAGTCCTGAAGCTTTCTTT | TRBJ1-1 | . | TRBV7-9 | .
CASSSGTRTGSEELFF | TGTGCCAGCAGCAGCGGGACTCGCACTGGGAGCGAGGAGCTGTTTTTT | TRBJ2-2 | few | TRBV9 | TRBD2
CASSLTQAYEQYF | TGTGCCAGCAGCTTAACACAGGCCTACGAGCAGTACTTC | TRBJ2-7 | . | TRBV7-2 | .
CASSLVAGAYNEQFF | TGTGCCAGCAGCTTAGTAGCGGGGGCCTACAATGAGCAGTTCTTC | TRBJ2-1 | few | TRBV7-9 | TRBD2
CASRSRGYGANVLTF | TGTGCCAGCAGAAGCAGGGGGTACGGGGCCAACGTCCTGACTTTC | TRBJ2-6 | few | TRBV28 | TRBD1
CASSPQGYRETQYF | TGCGCCAGCAGCCCACAGGGGTACCGCGAGACCCAGTACTTC | TRBJ2-5 | . | TRBV5-1 | TRBD1